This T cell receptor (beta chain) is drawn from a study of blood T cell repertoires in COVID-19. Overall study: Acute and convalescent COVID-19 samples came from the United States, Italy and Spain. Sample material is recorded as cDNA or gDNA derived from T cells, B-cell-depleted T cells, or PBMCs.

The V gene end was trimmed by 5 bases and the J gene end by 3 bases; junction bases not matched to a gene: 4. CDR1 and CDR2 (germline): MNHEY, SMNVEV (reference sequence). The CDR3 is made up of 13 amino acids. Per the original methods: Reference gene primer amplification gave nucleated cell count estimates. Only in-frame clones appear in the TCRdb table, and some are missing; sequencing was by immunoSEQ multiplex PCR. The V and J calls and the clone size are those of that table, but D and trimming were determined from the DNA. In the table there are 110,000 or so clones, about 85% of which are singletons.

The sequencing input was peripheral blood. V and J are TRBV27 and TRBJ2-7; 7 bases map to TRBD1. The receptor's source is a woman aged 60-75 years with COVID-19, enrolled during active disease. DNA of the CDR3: TGTGCCAGCAGTCAGAGACAGGGCTACGAGCAGTACTTC. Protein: CASSQRQGYEQYF.